The rows below give T cell receptor beta chains drawn from one sample of a study of control samples from healthy donors and cancer patients. Some clones are missing from TCRdb's copy, which holds only in-frame ones; the method was immunoSEQ multiplex PCR. The sample includes more than 140,000 clones, approximately 94% seen only once; the top ten take 13%. The sequencing input was blood. These receptors were collected from a middle-aged man in good health. Each CDR3 is given with its conserved first and last residue. The order of the fields is D gene, clone size, V gene, J gene, CDR3 protein, CDR3 DNA. D genes are given only for firm matches. Clone sizes are given selectively: once, few, many, or a class where the clone is expanded.

D: .
size: .
V: TRBV16
J: TRBJ1-2
CDR3: CASSRIGRGYTF
DNA: TGTGCCAGCAGCCGGATAGGGCGGGGCTACACCTTC

D: .
size: .
V: TRBV10-2
J: TRBJ2-7
CDR3: CASSERRGQTSYEQYF
DNA: TGCGCCAGCAGTGAGAGACGTGGACAAACATCCTACGAGCAGTACTTC

D: .
size: .
V: TRBV28
J: TRBJ1-5
CDR3: CASSSRGWGDNQPQHF
DNA: TGTGCCAGCAGTTCCCGTGGTTGGGGCGACAATCAGCCCCAGCATTTT

D: .
size: .
V: TRBV7-9
J: TRBJ1-4
CDR3: CASSSGGDKEKLFF
DNA: TGTGCCAGCAGCTCCGGGGGAGACAAGGAAAAACTGTTTTTT

D: .
size: .
V: TRBV7-2
J: TRBJ1-6
CDR3: CASSFYDRNSYNSPLHF
DNA: TGTGCCAGCAGCTTCTATGACCGAAATAGCTATAATTCACCCCTCCACTTT

D: .
size: .
V: TRBV7-9
J: TRBJ2-3
CDR3: CASSFRSGEDTQYF
DNA: TGTGCCAGCAGCTTTAGAAGTGGAGAAGATACGCAGTATTTT

D: TRBD1
size: .
V: TRBV6-5
J: TRBJ1-4
CDR3: CASSYAGTAEKLFF
DNA: TGTGCCAGCAGTTACGCCGGGACAGCTGAAAAACTGTTTTTT

D: TRBD2
size: .
V: TRBV7-7
J: TRBJ2-5
CDR3: CASSLNFGGRAEETQYF
DNA: TGTGCTAGCAGCTTAAATTTCGGTGGGAGGGCCGAAGAGACCCAGTACTTC

D: TRBD1
size: .
V: TRBV28
J: TRBJ1-1
CDR3: CASSLGGQKTEAFF
DNA: TGTGCCAGCAGTTTAGGGGGACAGAAGACTGAAGCTTTCTTT

D: .
size: .
V: TRBV6-5
J: TRBJ1-1
CDR3: CASSYAESWTEAFF
DNA: TGTGCCAGCAGTTACGCGGAATCGTGGACTGAAGCTTTCTTT

D: .
size: .
V: TRBV9
J: TRBJ2-7
CDR3: CASSVAAVGEQYF
DNA: TGTGCCAGCAGCGTAGCCGCGGTGGGAGAGCAGTACTTC

D: .
size: .
V: TRBV11-2
J: TRBJ2-1
CDR3: CASSLRAGVNEQFF
DNA: TGTGCCAGCAGCTTACGGGCGGGTGTCAATGAGCAGTTCTTC

D: .
size: once
V: TRBV15
J: TRBJ2-7
CDR3: CATSRDLTHEQYF
DNA: TGTGCCACCAGCAGAGATCTAACGCACGAGCAGTACTTC

D: TRBD1
size: .
V: TRBV25-1
J: TRBJ1-2
CDR3: CASAHGTDYGYTF
DNA: TGTGCCAGCGCCCACGGGACAGACTATGGCTACACCTTC

D: TRBD1
size: few
V: TRBV2
J: TRBJ1-2
CDR3: CASMLGTGAPGYTF
DNA: TGTGCCAGCATGTTAGGGACAGGGGCTCCGGGCTACACCTTC

D: .
size: .
V: TRBV7-9
J: TRBJ1-4
CDR3: CASSSTPRTVRNEKLFF
DNA: TGTGCCAGCAGCTCGACTCCTCGGACAGTAAGGAATGAAAAACTGTTTTTT

D: TRBD1
size: .
V: TRBV29-1
J: TRBJ1-2
CDR3: CSVIGQGADSYTF
DNA: TGCAGCGTTATAGGACAGGGGGCAGATAGCTACACCTTC

D: .
size: .
V: TRBV19
J: TRBJ1-4
CDR3: CASTSTNEKLFF
DNA: TGTGCCAGTACCTCGACTAATGAAAAACTGTTTTTT

D: .
size: .
V: TRBV29-1
J: TRBJ1-1
CDR3: CSVEERRAGTEAFF
DNA: TGCAGCGTTGAAGAGCGCAGGGCTGGCACTGAAGCTTTCTTT

D: .
size: .
V: TRBV2
J: TRBJ2-7
CDR3: CASKGAPGGNEQYF
DNA: TGTGCCAGCAAGGGGGCGCCAGGGGGGAACGAGCAGTACTTC

D: .
size: .
V: TRBV2
J: TRBJ1-4
CDR3: CASRGLGGSNEKLFF
DNA: TGTGCCAGCAGGGGGCTGGGCGGAAGTAATGAAAAACTGTTTTTT

D: .
size: .
V: TRBV27
J: TRBJ2-7
CDR3: CASSRAGAGYEQYF
DNA: TGTGCCAGCAGTCGAGCAGGGGCGGGATACGAGCAGTACTTC

D: .
size: once
V: TRBV4-1
J: TRBJ1-1
CDR3: CASSQEDRGLGEAFF
DNA: TGCGCCAGCAGCCAAGAAGATCGAGGGCTGGGTGAAGCTTTCTTT

D: .
size: .
V: TRBV12-3/TRBV12-4
J: TRBJ1-4
CDR3: CASSFGVREKLFF
DNA: TGTGCCAGCAGTTTCGGTGTTCGTGAAAAACTGTTTTTT

D: TRBD1
size: .
V: TRBV24-1
J: TRBJ2-3
CDR3: CATSELRQGFTDTQYF
DNA: TGTGCCACCAGTGAACTCCGACAGGGGTTCACAGATACGCAGTATTTT

D: .
size: .
V: TRBV7-3
J: TRBJ1-1
CDR3: CASSLLENTEAFF
DNA: TGTGCCAGCAGCTTATTGGAGAACACTGAAGCTTTCTTT

D: .
size: once
V: TRBV2
J: TRBJ2-3
CDR3: CASSEEGRRTDTQYF
DNA: TGTGCCAGCAGTGAAGAAGGTCGAAGGACAGATACGCAGTATTTT

D: TRBD1
size: once
V: TRBV5-1
J: TRBJ2-7
CDR3: CASSLHRDRAYEQYF
DNA: TGCGCCAGCAGCCTACACCGGGACAGGGCCTACGAGCAGTACTTC

D: TRBD2
size: .
V: TRBV4-3
J: TRBJ2-1
CDR3: CASSQETSGERDEQFF
DNA: TGCGCCAGCAGCCAAGAAACTAGCGGGGAGCGAGATGAGCAGTTCTTC

D: .
size: .
V: TRBV7-9
J: TRBJ1-1
CDR3: CASSWDGNTEAFF
DNA: TGTGCCAGCAGCTGGGACGGGAACACTGAAGCTTTCTTT

D: .
size: .
V: TRBV10-3
J: TRBJ1-1
CDR3: CAISERVATEAFF
DNA: TGTGCCATCAGTGAACGGGTAGCCACTGAAGCTTTCTTT

D: TRBD2
size: .
V: TRBV11-3
J: TRBJ2-1
CDR3: CASSGEGRNNEQFF
DNA: TGTGCCAGCAGTGGGGAGGGGAGAAACAATGAGCAGTTCTTC

D: .
size: .
V: TRBV4-2
J: TRBJ1-1
CDR3: CASSQEGGRTEAFF
DNA: TGTGCCAGCAGCCAAGAGGGGGGTAGAACTGAAGCTTTCTTT

D: TRBD1
size: .
V: TRBV4-1
J: TRBJ2-5
CDR3: CASSQRGQGRETQYF
DNA: TGCGCCAGCAGCCAGAGGGGACAGGGGAGGGAGACCCAGTACTTC

D: TRBD1
size: .
V: TRBV6-5
J: TRBJ2-5
CDR3: CASSGTGEETQYF
DNA: TGTGCCAGCAGCGGGACAGGGGAAGAGACCCAGTACTTC

D: .
size: .
V: TRBV9
J: TRBJ2-3
CDR3: CASSVNGDTQYF
DNA: TGTGCCAGCAGCGTTAACGGAGATACGCAGTATTTT

D: TRBD1
size: once
V: TRBV30
J: TRBJ2-2
CDR3: CAWSATGVGELFF
DNA: TGTGCCTGGAGTGCTACAGGGGTCGGGGAGCTGTTTTTT

D: .
size: .
V: TRBV14
J: TRBJ1-2
CDR3: CASSQDPRGSGYTF
DNA: TGTGCCAGCAGCCAAGATCCGCGGGGATCCGGCTACACCTTC

D: TRBD1
size: .
V: TRBV6-2/TRBV6-3
J: TRBJ1-5
CDR3: CASSYSRGRNQPQHF
DNA: TGTGCCAGCAGTTACTCAAGGGGGCGCAATCAGCCCCAGCATTTT

D: .
size: .
V: TRBV12-3/TRBV12-4
J: TRBJ2-1
CDR3: CASSLSSVQQFF
DNA: TGTGCCAGCAGTCTTAGCTCGGTTCAGCAGTTCTTC

D: .
size: .
V: TRBV30
J: TRBJ1-6
CDR3: CAGTQGYNSPLHF
DNA: TGTGCCGGGACTCAGGGGTATAATTCACCCCTCCACTTT

D: TRBD2
size: .
V: TRBV5-6
J: TRBJ2-5
CDR3: CASSLVVAGGPQYF
DNA: TGTGCCAGCAGCTTGGTTGTAGCGGGAGGGCCCCAGTACTTC

D: .
size: .
V: TRBV24-1
J: TRBJ1-1
CDR3: CATSEPGRDAEAFF
DNA: TGTGCCACCAGTGAACCGGGACGGGACGCTGAAGCTTTCTTT

D: .
size: .
V: TRBV5-1
J: TRBJ2-5
CDR3: CASSLAGSQETQYF
DNA: TGCGCCAGCAGCTTGGCCGGCAGCCAAGAGACCCAGTACTTC

D: .
size: .
V: TRBV7-6
J: TRBJ1-5
CDR3: CASSLRTGNNQPQHF
DNA: TGTGCCAGCAGCCTCCGGACGGGCAACAATCAGCCCCAGCATTTT

D: TRBD1
size: .
V: TRBV4-2
J: TRBJ2-7
CDR3: CASSQPPGQGISEQYF
DNA: TGTGCCAGCAGCCAACCTCCGGGACAGGGGATCAGCGAGCAGTACTTC

D: TRBD2
size: .
V: TRBV7-6
J: TRBJ2-1
CDR3: CASSPSGRASNEQFF
DNA: TGTGCCAGCAGCCCAAGCGGGAGGGCCTCGAATGAGCAGTTCTTC

D: .
size: .
V: TRBV29-1
J: TRBJ1-2
CDR3: CSVATRDTSNYGYTF
DNA: TGCAGCGTTGCAACCCGGGACACCTCTAACTATGGCTACACCTTC